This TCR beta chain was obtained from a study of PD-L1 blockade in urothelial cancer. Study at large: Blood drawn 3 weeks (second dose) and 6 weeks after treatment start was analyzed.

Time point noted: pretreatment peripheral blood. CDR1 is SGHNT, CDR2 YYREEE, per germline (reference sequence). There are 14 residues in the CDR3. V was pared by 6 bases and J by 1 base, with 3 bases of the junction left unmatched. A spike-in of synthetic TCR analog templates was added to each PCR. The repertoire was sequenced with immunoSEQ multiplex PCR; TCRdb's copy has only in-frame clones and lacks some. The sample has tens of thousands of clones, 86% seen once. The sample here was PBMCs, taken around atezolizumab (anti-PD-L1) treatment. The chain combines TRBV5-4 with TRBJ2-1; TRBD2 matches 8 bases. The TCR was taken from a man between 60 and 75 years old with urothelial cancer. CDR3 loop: CASKRETSYNEQFF. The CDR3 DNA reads TGTGCCAGCAAGCGGGAGACGTCCTACAATGAGCAGTTCTTC.